Described below is a single TCR beta chain sequence and its context. These data belong to a study of blood T cell repertoires in COVID-19. Overall study: COVID-19 samples, acute and convalescent, were from the United States, Italy and Spain. PBMCs, B-cell-depleted T cells, or T cells were the source of the cDNA or gDNA that made up the material.

As handled by the study authors: Reference gene primer amplification gave nucleated cell count estimates. Produced via immunoSEQ multiplex PCR; TCRdb's table is partial and in-frame only. V, J and clone size are taken as reported in that table, and D and trimming were inferred from the DNA itself. The profile shows 50,000 or so clones, 90% of them singletons. The J segment lost 4 bases and the V segment lost 0 bases, leaving 13 bases of the junction unmatched. This CDR3 has 19 amino acids. CDR1 KGHDR and CDR2 SFDVKD come from the germline V gene. The chain uses TRBV24-1 and TRBJ2-2; 7 bases are shared with TRBD2. The sequence derives from a woman older than 75 with acute or convalescent COVID-19. Source material: peripheral blood. CDR3 coding DNA: TGTGCCACCAGTGATTTGGGTAGGGGAGGGGCCCTGACCACCGGGGAGCTGTTTTTT. It translates to CATSDLGRGGALTTGELFF.